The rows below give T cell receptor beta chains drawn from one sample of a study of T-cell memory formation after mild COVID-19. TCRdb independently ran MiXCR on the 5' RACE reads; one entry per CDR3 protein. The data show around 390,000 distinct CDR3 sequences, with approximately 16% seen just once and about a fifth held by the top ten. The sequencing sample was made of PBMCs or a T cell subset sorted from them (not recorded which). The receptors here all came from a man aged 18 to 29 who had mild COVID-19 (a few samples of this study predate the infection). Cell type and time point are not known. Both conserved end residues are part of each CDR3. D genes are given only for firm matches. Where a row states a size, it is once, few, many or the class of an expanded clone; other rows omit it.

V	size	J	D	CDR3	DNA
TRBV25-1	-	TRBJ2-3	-	CASSEEWGSSTDTQYF	TGTGCCAGCAGTGAAGAATGGGGCTCTAGCACAGATACGCAGTATTTT
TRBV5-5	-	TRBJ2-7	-	CASSLEGNKPYEQYF	TGTGCCAGCAGCTTGGAAGGGAATAAGCCCTACGAGCAGTACTTC
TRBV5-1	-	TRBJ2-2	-	CASFRRAPITGELFF	TGCGCCAGCTTTCGGCGGGCACCAATCACCGGGGAGCTGTTTTTT
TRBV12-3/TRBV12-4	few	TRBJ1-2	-	CASGGANYGYTF	TGTGCCAGTGGTGGGGCGAACTATGGCTACACCTTC
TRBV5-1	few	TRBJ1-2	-	CASSLYRVSGYTF	TGCGCCAGCAGCTTGTATAGGGTTAGTGGCTACACCTTC
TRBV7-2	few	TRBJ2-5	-	CASSLRTVEETQYF	TGTGCCAGCAGCTTGAGGACAGTCGAGGAGACCCAGTACTTC
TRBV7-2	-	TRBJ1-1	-	CASSSTDTYTEAFF	TGTGCCAGCAGCTCTACGGACACATACACTGAAGCTTTCTTT
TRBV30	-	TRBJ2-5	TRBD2	CAWSAAGVETQYF	TGTGCCTGGAGTGCCGCGGGGGTGGAGACCCAGTACTTC
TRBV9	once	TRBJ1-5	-	CASSVSQGMGQPQHF	TGTGCCAGCAGCGTAAGTCAGGGGATGGGTCAGCCCCAGCATTTT
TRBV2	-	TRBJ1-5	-	CASGRDPQNQPQHF	TGTGCCAGCGGGAGGGATCCGCAGAATCAGCCCCAGCATTTT
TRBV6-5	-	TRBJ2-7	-	CASSYPRAGAYEQYF	TGTGCCAGCAGCTATCCGCGGGCCGGGGCCTACGAGCAGTACTTC
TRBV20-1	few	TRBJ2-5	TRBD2	CSARVSGGETQYF	TGCAGTGCTAGAGTTAGCGGGGGGGAGACCCAGTACTTC
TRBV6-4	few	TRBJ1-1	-	CASSDPENTEAFF	TGTGCCAGCAGTGACCCCGAAAACACTGAAGCTTTCTTT
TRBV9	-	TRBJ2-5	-	CASSVGIGGETQYF	TGTGCCAGCAGCGTAGGTATCGGCGGGGAGACCCAGTACTTC
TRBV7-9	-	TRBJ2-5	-	CASSLTAWKTQYF	TGTGCCAGCAGCTTAACGGCGTGGAAGACCCAGTACTTC
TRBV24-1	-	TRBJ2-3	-	CATSDQGSAGDTQYF	TGTGCCACCAGTGACCAGGGGTCTGCTGGAGATACGCAGTATTTT
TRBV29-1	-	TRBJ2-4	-	CRISEDRSNIQYF	TGCAGAATTTCCGAGGACAGAAGCAACATTCAGTACTTC
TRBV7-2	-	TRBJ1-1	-	CASSTHNSNTEAFF	TGTGCCAGCAGCACCCACAATTCGAACACTGAAGCTTTCTTT
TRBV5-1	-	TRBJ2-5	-	CASSLFGTEETQYF	TGCGCCAGCAGCTTGTTTGGGACGGAAGAGACCCAGTACTTC
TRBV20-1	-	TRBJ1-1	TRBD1	CSASRTGTEAFF	TGCAGTGCTAGTAGGACAGGCACTGAAGCTTTCTTT
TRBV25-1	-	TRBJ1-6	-	CASSEFDGGDSPLHF	TGTGCCAGCAGTGAATTCGATGGAGGGGATTCACCCCTCCACTTT
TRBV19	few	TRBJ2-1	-	CASIGRGAYNEQFF	TGTGCCAGTATAGGCAGGGGGGCCTACAATGAGCAGTTCTTC
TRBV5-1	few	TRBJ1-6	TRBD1	CASSLDPQGADNSPLHF	TGCGCCAGCAGCTTGGATCCACAGGGGGCGGATAATTCACCCCTCCACTTT
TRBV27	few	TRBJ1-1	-	CASRRQLHGDTEAFF	TGTGCCAGCAGGCGACAGTTACACGGGGACACTGAAGCTTTCTTT
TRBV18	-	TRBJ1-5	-	CASSPGARQPQHF	TGTGCCAGCTCACCGGGGGCTAGGCAGCCCCAGCATTTT
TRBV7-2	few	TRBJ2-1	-	CASSLGTVNEQFF	TGTGCCAGCAGCTTAGGGACAGTCAATGAGCAGTTCTTC
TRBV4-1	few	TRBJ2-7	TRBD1	CASSRGFGTAVASF	TGCGCCAGCAGCCGCGGTTTCGGGACAGCAGTAGCCAGCTTC
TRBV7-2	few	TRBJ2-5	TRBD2	CASSLIRLAGKETQYF	TGTGCCAGCAGCTTAATTCGGCTAGCGGGGAAAGAGACCCAGTACTTC
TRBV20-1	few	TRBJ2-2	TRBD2	CSARPTGLAGVTTGELFF	TGCAGTGCAAGGCCCACGGGACTAGCGGGGGTTACCACCGGGGAGCTGTTTTTT
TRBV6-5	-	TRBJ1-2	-	CASSYSFSDGGGYTF	TGTGCCAGCAGTTACTCGTTCTCCGACGGGGGAGGCTACACCTTC
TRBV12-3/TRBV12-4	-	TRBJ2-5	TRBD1	CASSRGTGAETQYF	TGTGCCAGCAGTAGGGGGACAGGGGCGGAGACCCAGTACTTC
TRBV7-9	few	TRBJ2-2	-	CASSSHREGVSGELFF	TGTGCCAGCAGCTCCCACAGGGAGGGAGTGTCCGGGGAGCTGTTTTTT
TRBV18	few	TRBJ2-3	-	CASSPRVRDTQYF	TGTGCCAGCTCACCGCGTGTTCGGGATACGCAGTATTTT
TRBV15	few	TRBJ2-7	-	CATSHDTSYEQYF	TGTGCCACCAGTCATGACACGTCCTACGAGCAGTACTTC
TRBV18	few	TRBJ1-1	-	CASSPMAGDTEAFF	TGTGCCAGCTCACCAATGGCCGGGGACACTGAAGCTTTCTTT
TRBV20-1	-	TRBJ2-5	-	CSASRGWGVRETQYF	TGCAGTGCCTCACGGGGTTGGGGGGTTCGCGAGACCCAGTACTTC